A selection of T cell receptor beta chains follows, all from one sample in a study of read filtering for tumor transcriptome and immune sequencing. MiXCR was run by TCRdb on the reads, yielding one entry per CDR3 protein. The table lists approximately 150,000 distinct CDR3 sequences, under 15% of them singletons. Source material: a population of CD138-negative cells sorted from bone marrow. The receptors come from a donor at least 40 years old with multiple myeloma. The CDR3 runs from the conserved cysteine through the conserved F or W. A D gene is named only where the DNA matches it firmly. Clone size is given as how often the clone was seen (once, few, many) or a class if it is expanded.

size,V,J,D,DNA,CDR3
many,TRBV5-5,TRBJ2-1,TRBD2,TGTGCCAGCAGCTTATTCCCTAGCGGGAGGGCCGATGAGCAGTTCTTC,CASSLFPSGRADEQFF
many,TRBV9,TRBJ2-5,TRBD1,TGTGCCAGCAGCGTAGATGGAATGGCGGACAGGCCTTACTTC,CASSVDGMADRPYF
many,TRBV20-1,TRBJ2-1,NA,TGCAGTGCTAGAGATTACCCCTTGAGCTCCTACAATGAGCAGTTCTTC,CSARDYPLSSYNEQFF
many,TRBV6-6,TRBJ2-7,NA,TGTGCCACCTCGACGACTGACTCCTACGAGCAGTACTTC,CATSTTDSYEQYF
once,TRBV3-1,TRBJ1-1,NA,TGTGCCAGCAGCCCTACAGGGTTTTGGAACACTGAAGCTTTCTTT,CASSPTGFWNTEAFF
many,TRBV29-1,TRBJ2-2,NA,TGCAGCGTTGTTTCCAGGATAAACACCGGGGAGCTGTTTTTT,CSVVSRINTGELFF
many,TRBV7-9,TRBJ1-1,TRBD1,TGTGCCAGCAGCCGACTGGGACAGGGGGGACCTGAAGCTTTCTTT,CASSRLGQGGPEAFF
many,TRBV6-2/TRBV6-3,TRBJ2-7,NA,TGTGCCAGCAGTCTACAGGGATACGAGCAGTACTTC,CASSLQGYEQYF
many,TRBV20-1,TRBJ2-1,NA,TGCAGTGCTAGAGGGTTAGGGGGTGGCAATGAGCAGTTCTTC,CSARGLGGGNEQFF
many,TRBV29-1,TRBJ2-5,TRBD1,TGCAGCGTTGGAAAAGCGGACAGGTTACAAGAGACCCAGTACTTC,CSVGKADRLQETQYF
many,TRBV6-5,TRBJ2-1,NA,TGTGCCAGCAGCGCAAGCGCAGCCGACAATGAGCAGTTCTTC,CASSASAADNEQFF